This T cell receptor beta chain was obtained from a study of cytomegalovirus exposure and HLA in healthy donors (dated by TCRdb to the late 2010s). Broadly, across the study: An earlier analysis of 587 of the donors reported 250 to 350 Gb of sequence data and roughly 120 million unique TCR beta sequences obtained from 180 million or so T cells. A later analysis re-examined previously published TCR beta repertoires from around 670 donors and added high-resolution HLA genotyping to investigate patterns of TCR occurrence. The number of donors typed differed by locus, with roughly 620-630 for A, B, C, DRB1 and DQB1, around 500 for DQA1, approximately 580 for DPA1, and under 490 for DPB1. Donor age, sex, ethnicity and CMV serostatus were compiled alongside the repertoire data. Class I and class II HLA loci were covered by the typing at four-digit resolution. Among almost 400 genotyped donors of the cohort, an average of about 240,000 unique TCR beta nucleotide sequences were sequenced per donor, roughly 20% of them non-productive. The study aimed to test whether signatures of past pathogen exposure could be identified by cataloging public T cell receptors. To decide whether each TCR beta V gene segment behaved as functional or pseudogenic, an earlier analysis of nearly 600 of the donors relied on high-throughput TCR beta sequencing. Along with the approximately 700-subject first cohort, a separate validation cohort of around 120 different subjects was used. Using immunosequencing, the study profiled T cell repertoires from fewer than 700 subjects and related those repertoires to cytomegalovirus serostatus. Five DR-DQ haplotypes were treated as single units for association and clustering because of strong linkage in the cohort. Every repertoire in the discovery cohort had been generated on one and the same sequencing platform. An early release covering approximately 600 HLA-typed donors comprised about 300 gigabases of sequencing data and some 79 million unique TCR sequences. In a later genetic analysis, genome-wide SNP genotypes for 398 of the 666 donors were used, and that subset was treated as a discovery cohort. To predict cytomegalovirus infection status, the study brought together high-throughput TCR immunosequencing, statistical association of individual TCRs with disease status, and machine learning. The later analysis used no new phenotypic data to find candidate immune exposures, relying instead on TCR beta sequences and their occurrence across donors. Among the 398 genotyped donors, under 90% belonged to the genetic ancestry cluster associated with self-reported Caucasian donors.

Overall study results and their limits: The study listed 150 to 200 TCR beta chains as associated with cytomegalovirus. A further reported finding was that TCR beta sequences accurately predicted the HLA-A and HLA-B alleles for most subjects in the first cohort. A few of the identified cytomegalovirus-associated TCR beta chains were confirmed in vitro to be specific for cytomegalovirus antigens. The sequencing pipeline was judged likely to have produced a cluster of highly shared sequence variants as a technical artifact. In both the original and validation cohorts, the classifier was reported to diagnose cytomegalovirus status with high specificity and sensitivity. It was suggested by the authors that the approach could potentially be generalized to other disease states and immunological phenotypes. A later analysis found that HLA-associated TCR beta chains were more clonally expanded and had lower generation probabilities than equally common non-associated chains. Most TCR sequences were seen in very few donors, while some public TCRs were found in many individuals. In a later analysis, most CMV-associated TCR beta chains were found to appear HLA-restricted, with HLA associations seemingly driven largely by CMV exposure. Broadly in line with IMGT annotations, most TCR beta V segments showed up in productive rearrangements about 87% or about 30% of the time in an earlier analysis of 450 to 750 of the donors. A later analysis reported that several top co-occurrence clusters appeared linked to parvovirus B19, influenza, CMV and Epstein-Barr virus. Some IMGT-functional V segments, including TRBV6-2 and TRBV6-3, could not be told apart with the 87-base-pair reads, so those segments were excluded. Because counts were too low, seventeen rarely observed V segments, including chromosome 9 orphons, were left out of the earlier analysis of over 550 of the donors. At a false discovery rate of 0.05, a later analysis linked some 18,000 TCR beta sequences to specific HLA alleles. A later analysis found that TCR association rates varied across HLA loci, with DRB1 alleles showing the most associated TCRs and HLA-C alleles the fewest. CMV serostatus was the only immune exposure information available for the cohort. A later genetic analysis reported fewer N-insertions in productive TCRs among donors in an Asian-associated ancestry cluster than the 666-donor mean. A later genetic analysis associated a missense DCLRE1C variant with V-gene and J-gene trimming of TCR beta chains, and an independent cohort replicated the association. Because some donors lacked HLA typing at each locus, the association tests relied only on the typed subset. Strong co-occurrence of HLA alleles, especially DR and DQ, made assigning TCR associations to individual alleles difficult. Only TCR beta chains were sequenced in this cohort, and the absence of alpha or paired-chain data limited detectable features. Linkage disequilibrium might explain the correlated functional status among segregating V segments, but an unknown experimental factor could not be excluded. Presence/absence analyses assumed roughly uniform sequencing depth across donors, an assumption that may not hold.

For this clone: The antigen it binds to is not known. One base away there is no much larger clone; base qualities are not given.

The germline V gene gives CDR1 as MNHNS and CDR2 as SASEGT. V loses 3 bases, J loses 4 bases, and the germline ends lie 12 bases apart. The CDR3 runs 14 amino acids, cysteine and phenylalanine included. This entry keeps only the CDR3 DNA: 42 bases, framed from base 1. The cohort was made up of approximately 670 healthy bone marrow donors. At the time of sampling, all cohort members were nominally healthy, though unrecorded immune exposures were likely present. The donor tested CMV seropositive and was one of the 289 seropositive cohort members. Each donor provided a peripheral blood sample, and peripheral blood mononuclear cells were used for TCR beta sequencing. The Qiagen DNeasy Blood Extraction Kit was used to extract genomic DNA from the blood cell samples. The library came from the immunoSEQ multiplex PCR assay. The multiplex PCR relied on a mix of 60 forward primers for TCR Vbeta segments and 13 reverse primers for TCR Jbeta segments. The CDR3 region of rearranged TCR beta genes was amplified from genomic DNA by a multiplex PCR assay. The Illumina HiSeq System was used to sequence the amplified TCR beta libraries as 87-base-pair reads. Turning to the authors' computational methods: In a later analysis, around 80 million unique TCR beta chains were counted across the roughly 700 repertoires, and approximately 9.9 million of these chains were shared by at least two donors. Raw reads were error-corrected and collapsed into unique sequences by a nearest-neighbor algorithm in which closely related sequences were merged to remove PCR and sequencing errors. To assign V, D and J gene segments, CDR3 sequences were aligned to IMGT reference sequences. For a sequence to be retained, at least a six-nucleotide match to both a V gene segment and a J gene segment was required. Rearrangements were classified as productive when the CDR3 lacked stop codons and remained in frame with V and J, and all other rearrangements were classified as non-productive. Following IMGT convention, CDR3 was defined as the stretch from the second conserved V-encoded cysteine up to the conserved J-encoded phenylalanine. In an earlier analysis of 587 of the donors, sequences lacking an unambiguous match to a single V gene segment were excluded. An earlier analysis of some 500 of the donors classified V segments as functional when productive rearrangements were above 56.7% and as segregating when the standard deviation between donors was above 5%. A statistical classification framework was built for diagnosing cytomegalovirus status from the catalog of TCR beta chain sequences. In a later analysis, TCR nucleotide sequences were compared against IMGT/GENE-DB human TR gene sequences so that V and J genes could be assigned. In a later analysis, CDR3 sequences and most-parsimonious VDJ recombination scenarios were assigned using the TCRdist pipeline. In a later analysis, each TCR beta chain was defined by its CDR3 amino acid sequence together with its V-gene family, and reads without a unique V-gene family were excluded. As a way to deal with suspected cross-contamination and a sequencing artifact, a later analysis dropped approximately 590 nucleotide sequences that were highly shared and had low generation probability. In a later analysis, a clonal expansion index for each public chain was calculated from normalized within-repertoire ranks of inferred template counts. A later analysis computed generation probabilities with a VDJ recombination model fitted to out-of-frame rearrangements, and checked the results against IGoR. In a later analysis, hypergeometric tests were used to score TCR-TCR, TCR-HLA and TCR-CMV co-occurrence, with a repertoire-size bias correction applied to TCR pairs. In a later analysis, false discovery rates were estimated by permuting HLA or CMV assignments 20 times. In a later analysis, co-occurring TCRs were grouped using DBSCAN, with TCRdist sequence similarity added in when clustering inside HLA-allele-positive subsets. Repertoires with fewer than 30,000 or more than 120,000 public chains were left out of co-occurrence clustering, as were four to six repertoires with anomalous nucleotide sharing. TCRdb carries this immuneACCESS record with in-frame sequences only. Its versions omit some clonotypes, under half of them owing to an unresolved V gene in the studies checked, with the rest unexplained. Clone size and V and J calls were adopted from that table, with D and trimming inferred from the DNA. Recorded for this sample are about 130,000 clones; roughly four fifths of them occurred a single time. The ten top clones hold 3.6% of the sample.

The sequenced sample was PBMCs. This receptor chain uses TRBV6-1 and TRBJ2-5; the D gene assignment is ambiguous. This TCR came from a woman aged 40-49 years in good health and CMV-seropositive. The DNA sequence is as follows: TGTGCCAGCAGTGAGCGAAGTTCTCTAGAGACCCAGTACTTC. Its product reads: CASSERSSLETQYF.